A selection of T cell receptor beta chains follows, all from one sample in a study of shared clonotypes between healthy human individuals. Libraries were prepared by immunoSEQ multiplex PCR; TCRdb keeps only in-frame clonotypes and omits some of them. The table records about 1 million clones, more than 60% of them present only once. Material: memory CD4+ T cells sorted from blood. Receptors originate from a man between 18 and 35 years old in good health. CDR3s include the opening cysteine and the closing phenylalanine or tryptophan. A D gene is named only where the DNA matches it firmly. Size is stated for part of the rows, as once, few or many counts, or as a class when the clone is expanded.

D	V	J	size	CDR3	DNA
NA	TRBV9	TRBJ2-2	NA	CASSVSGNTPGELFF	TGTGCCAGCAGCGTGAGCGGAAACACCCCCGGGGAGCTGTTTTTT
NA	TRBV5-6	TRBJ2-4	once	CASSLRQGNIQYF	TGTGCCAGCAGCTTGAGGCAGGGGAACATTCAGTACTTC
NA	TRBV30	TRBJ1-6	NA	CAWSTSGYNSPLHF	TGTGCCTGGAGTACGTCAGGGTATAATTCACCCCTCCACTTT
NA	TRBV7-6	TRBJ1-1	NA	CASSSTENTEAFF	TGTGCCAGCAGCTCAACCGAAAACACTGAAGCTTTCTTT
NA	TRBV5-8	TRBJ2-5	NA	CASSDPPEETQYF	TGTGCCAGCAGCGACCCTCCGGAGGAGACCCAGTACTTC
NA	TRBV5-4	TRBJ1-2	NA	CASSQGMERNTF	TGTGCCAGCAGCCAGGGGATGGAAAGGAACACCTTC
TRBD2	TRBV7-2	TRBJ2-5	NA	CASSLGTSGLQETQYF	TGTGCCAGCAGCTTAGGTACTAGCGGGCTACAAGAGACCCAGTACTTC
NA	TRBV5-1	TRBJ1-1	NA	CASSPNAGVGTEAFF	TGCGCCAGCAGCCCAAACGCAGGGGTCGGCACTGAAGCTTTCTTT
NA	TRBV6-5	TRBJ1-2	NA	CASSYSGGGLSGYTF	TGTGCCAGCAGTTACTCGGGAGGGGGTTTGTCTGGCTACACCTTC
TRBD1	TRBV12-5	TRBJ2-7	few	CARKGQGLYEQYF	TGTGCTAGAAAGGGACAGGGTCTCTACGAGCAGTACTTC
NA	TRBV29-1	TRBJ2-1	few	CSVGTPRPGSYNEQFF	TGCAGCGTTGGGACGCCCAGGCCGGGGAGCTACAATGAGCAGTTCTTC
NA	TRBV6-5	TRBJ2-7	NA	CASSSPGTYEQYF	TGTGCCAGCAGTTCCCCCGGGACGTATGAGCAGTACTTC
NA	TRBV6-1	TRBJ2-5	NA	CASSRDIDETQYF	TGTGCCAGCAGCCGGGACATTGACGAGACCCAGTACTTC
NA	TRBV4-3	TRBJ2-5	NA	CASSQERRGETQYF	TGCGCCAGCAGCCAAGAACGACGGGGCGAGACCCAGTACTTC
TRBD1	TRBV7-2	TRBJ1-4	NA	CASSPRQGGTEKLFF	TGTGCCAGCAGCCCCCGACAGGGGGGGACCGAAAAACTGTTTTTT
NA	TRBV18	TRBJ2-5	NA	CASSPRGGTQYF	TGTGCCAGCTCACCACGAGGGGGGACCCAGTACTTC
NA	TRBV12-5	TRBJ2-3	once	CASGSLDTQYF	TGTGCTAGTGGTTCACTGGATACGCAGTATTTT
TRBD1	TRBV2	TRBJ2-1	NA	CASVRDRGYNEQFF	TGTGCCAGCGTGAGGGACAGGGGGTACAATGAGCAGTTCTTC
TRBD1	TRBV5-6	TRBJ1-2	NA	CASSLTTGHYGYTF	TGTGCCAGCAGCTTGACGACAGGGCACTATGGCTACACCTTC
NA	TRBV7-9	TRBJ2-4	NA	CASSLRTPIDIQYF	TGTGCCAGCAGCCTGAGGACCCCAATTGACATTCAGTACTTC
NA	TRBV5-1	TRBJ2-7	NA	CASSLTAPYEQYF	TGCGCCAGCAGTTTGACTGCCCCCTACGAGCAGTACTTC
TRBD1	TRBV5-4	TRBJ2-2	NA	CASSYDRANTGELFF	TGTGCCAGCAGCTATGACAGGGCAAACACCGGGGAGCTGTTTTTT
TRBD2	TRBV6-5	TRBJ2-3	NA	CASSFFAGGTDTQYF	TGTGCCAGCAGTTTTTTTGCGGGAGGGACAGATACGCAGTATTTT
NA	TRBV29-1	TRBJ2-3	NA	CSIRGDGDTQYF	TGCAGCATAAGGGGGGACGGGGATACGCAGTATTTT
NA	TRBV6-5	TRBJ2-1	NA	CASSRSRDEQFF	TGTGCCAGCAGTCGTAGCCGCGATGAGCAGTTCTTC